These T cell receptor beta chains were read from a single sample in a study of cytomegalovirus exposure and HLA in healthy donors. Sequenced by immunoSEQ multiplex PCR; TCRdb stores in-frame clones only, minus some. The table shows tens of thousands of clones, with more than 60% occurring only once. Sequencing was carried out using PBMCs. The receptors were sampled from a man aged 50-59 years in good health and CMV-seropositive. CDR3s include the opening cysteine and the closing phenylalanine or tryptophan. Fields, in order: J gene, V gene, clone size, D gene, CDR3 DNA, CDR3 protein. A D gene is named only where the DNA matches it firmly. Some rows mark clone size as missing; the rest say once, few, many or name a class of expanded clone.

TRBJ2-7 | TRBV4-3 | few | NA | TGCGCCAGCAGCCAAGAGCCGGCGGCGGCCTACGAGCAGTACTTC | CASSQEPAAAYEQYF
TRBJ2-2 | TRBV7-2 | NA | NA | TGTGCCAGCAGCTCCTTGAACACCGGGGAGCTGTTTTTT | CASSSLNTGELFF
TRBJ2-1 | TRBV5-1 | once | TRBD2 | TGCGCCAGCAGCCCCCGGACTAGTCTTGGCAATGAGCAGTTCTTC | CASSPRTSLGNEQFF
TRBJ2-1 | TRBV10-1 | NA | NA | TGCGCCAGCAGTAGGTCCCCAGAGGGGGATGAGCAGTTCTTC | CASSRSPEGDEQFF
TRBJ2-7 | TRBV2 | NA | TRBD2 | TGTGCCAGCAAGGGGGCTAGCGGGATGAACGAGCAGTACTTC | CASKGASGMNEQYF
TRBJ2-7 | TRBV5-1 | NA | TRBD1 | TGCGCCAGCAGCGTCTTGACAGGGTCCTACGAGCAGTACTTC | CASSVLTGSYEQYF
TRBJ2-1 | TRBV14 | NA | NA | TGTGCCAGCAGCTTCCCGGGGAGACCCCATGAGCAGTTCTTC | CASSFPGRPHEQFF
TRBJ2-3 | TRBV11-2 | NA | TRBD1 | TGTGCCAGCAGCGCCCGGGACAGGGGGCCAGATACGCAGTATTTT | CASSARDRGPDTQYF
TRBJ2-2 | TRBV29-1 | once | TRBD2 | TGCAGCGTGGCGCTAGCGGGCCTGAACACCGGGGAGCTGTTTTTT | CSVALAGLNTGELFF
TRBJ2-7 | TRBV20-1 | NA | NA | TGCAGTGCTCTCAGTGGCGAGCAGTACTTC | CSALSGEQYF
TRBJ2-1 | TRBV18 | NA | TRBD1 | TGTGCCAGCTCACCGCGACAGGGCGTCGGCAATGAGCAGTTCTTC | CASSPRQGVGNEQFF
TRBJ2-7 | TRBV18 | NA | TRBD1 | TGTGCCAGCTCACCACCCGGGACAGGGGGCCACGAGCAGTACTTC | CASSPPGTGGHEQYF
TRBJ2-1 | TRBV30 | NA | TRBD2 | TGTGCCTGGACGACTAGCGGGAGGTACTCCTACAATGAGCAGTTCTTC | CAWTTSGRYSYNEQFF
TRBJ2-7 | TRBV6-5 | few | TRBD1 | TGTGCCAGCAGTTCTCCCTCCGGGACAGGCTACGAGCAGTACTTC | CASSSPSGTGYEQYF
TRBJ1-5 | TRBV7-9 | NA | NA | TGTGCCAGCAGTGTACCTGGCCAGCCCCAGCATTTT | CASSVPGQPQHF
TRBJ2-5 | TRBV7-6 | NA | NA | TGTGCCAGCAGCGCAAATCAGGGTTTGGAGACCCAGTACTTC | CASSANQGLETQYF
TRBJ2-4 | TRBV5-4 | NA | NA | TGTGCCAGCAGCATCGGTAGGGGTGAGGACAGTCAGTACTTC | CASSIGRGEDSQYF
TRBJ2-2 | TRBV11-3 | NA | TRBD2 | TGTGCCAGCATCCCCGGTCGGCTAGCGGGTGTTACGACCGGGGAGCTGTTTTTT | CASIPGRLAGVTTGELFF
TRBJ2-7 | TRBV12-5 | NA | TRBD1 | TGTGCTAGTGGACTGGACAGGGTCGGATCTGGCGAGCAGTACTTC | CASGLDRVGSGEQYF
TRBJ2-7 | TRBV28 | NA | TRBD2 | TGTGCCAGCAGTCAAGGGACTAGCGGGAGGGCCTACGAGCAGTACTTC | CASSQGTSGRAYEQYF
TRBJ2-1 | TRBV7-8 | NA | TRBD2 | TGTGCCAGCAGCTTAGGAGCGGGAGAAAACAATGAGCAGTTCTTC | CASSLGAGENNEQFF